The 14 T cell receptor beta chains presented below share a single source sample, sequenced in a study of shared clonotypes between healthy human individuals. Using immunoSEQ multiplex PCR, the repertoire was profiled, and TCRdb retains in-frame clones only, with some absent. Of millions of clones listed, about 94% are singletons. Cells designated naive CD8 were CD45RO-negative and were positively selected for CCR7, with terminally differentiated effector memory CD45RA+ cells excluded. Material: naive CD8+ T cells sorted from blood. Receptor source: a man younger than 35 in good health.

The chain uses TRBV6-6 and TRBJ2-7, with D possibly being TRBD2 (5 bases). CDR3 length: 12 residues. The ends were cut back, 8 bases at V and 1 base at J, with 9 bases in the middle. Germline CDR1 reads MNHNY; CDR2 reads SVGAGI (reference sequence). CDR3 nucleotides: TGTGCCAGCGGGGAGTTGTCCTACGAGCAGTACTTC. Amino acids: CASGELSYEQYF.

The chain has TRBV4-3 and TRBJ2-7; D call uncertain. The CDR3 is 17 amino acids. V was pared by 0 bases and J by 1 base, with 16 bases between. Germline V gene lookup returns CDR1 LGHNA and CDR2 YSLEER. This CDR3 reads CASSQEISTVMSYEQYF. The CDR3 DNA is TGCGCCAGCAGCCAAGAGATTTCGACGGTAATGTCCTACGAGCAGTACTTC.

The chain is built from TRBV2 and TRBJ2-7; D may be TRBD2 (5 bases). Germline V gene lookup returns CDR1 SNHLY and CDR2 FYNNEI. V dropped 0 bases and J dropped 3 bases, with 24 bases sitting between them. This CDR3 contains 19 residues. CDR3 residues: CASSEALLRYPARGYEQYF. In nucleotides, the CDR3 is TGTGCCAGCAGTGAAGCCCTCCTACGATATCCAGCCCGGGGCTACGAGCAGTACTTC.

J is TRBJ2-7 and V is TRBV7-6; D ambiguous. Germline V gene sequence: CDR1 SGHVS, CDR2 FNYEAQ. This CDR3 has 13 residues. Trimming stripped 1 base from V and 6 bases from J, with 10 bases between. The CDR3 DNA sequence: TGTGCCAGCAGCTTAGATTCCAGCTCCGAGCAGTACTTC. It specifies CASSLDSSSEQYF.

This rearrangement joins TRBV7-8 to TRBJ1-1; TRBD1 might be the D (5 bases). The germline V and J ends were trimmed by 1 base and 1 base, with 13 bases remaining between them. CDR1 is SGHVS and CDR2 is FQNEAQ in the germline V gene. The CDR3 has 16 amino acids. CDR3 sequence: CASSLGLEGKNTEAFF. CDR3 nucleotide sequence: TGTGCCAGCAGCTTAGGTTTAGAGGGGAAGAACACTGAAGCTTTCTTT. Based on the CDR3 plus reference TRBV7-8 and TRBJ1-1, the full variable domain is GAGVSQSPRYKVAKRGQDVALRCDPISGHVSLFWYQQALGQGPEFLTYFQNEAQLDKSGLPSDRFFAERPEGSVSTLKIQRTQQEDSAVYLCASSLGLEGKNTEAFFGQGTRLTVV.

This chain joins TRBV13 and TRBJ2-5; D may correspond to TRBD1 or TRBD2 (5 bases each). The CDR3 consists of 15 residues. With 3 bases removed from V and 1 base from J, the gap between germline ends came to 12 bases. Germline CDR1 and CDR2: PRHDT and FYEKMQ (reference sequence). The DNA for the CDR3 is TGTGCCAGCAGCTTCGGCCGGGACGGCCAAGAGACCCAGTACTTC. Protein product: CASSFGRDGQETQYF. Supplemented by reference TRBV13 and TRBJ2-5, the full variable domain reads AAGVIQSPRHLIKEKRETATLKCYPIPRHDTVYWYQQGPGQDPQFLISFYEKMQSDKGSIPDRFSAQQFSDYHSELNMSSLELGDSALYFCASSFGRDGQETQYFGPGTRLLVL.

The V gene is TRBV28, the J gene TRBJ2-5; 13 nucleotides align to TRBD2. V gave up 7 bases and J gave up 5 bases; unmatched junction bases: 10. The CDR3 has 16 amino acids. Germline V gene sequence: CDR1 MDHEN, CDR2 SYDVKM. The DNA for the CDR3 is TGTGCCAGCACCTCTCCTCCGGGACTAGCGGGGGAGACCCAGTACTTC. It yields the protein CASTSPPGLAGETQYF.

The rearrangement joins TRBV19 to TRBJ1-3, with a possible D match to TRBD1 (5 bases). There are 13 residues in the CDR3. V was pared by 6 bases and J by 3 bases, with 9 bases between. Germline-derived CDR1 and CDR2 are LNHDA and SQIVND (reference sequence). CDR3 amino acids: CASRTEIGNTIYF. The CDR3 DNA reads TGTGCCAGTAGGACAGAAATTGGAAACACCATATATTTT. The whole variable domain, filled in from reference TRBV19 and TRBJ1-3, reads DGGITQSPKYLFRKEGQNVTLSCEQNLNHDAMYWYRQDPGQGLRLIYYSQIVNDFQKGDIAEGYSVSREKKESFPLTVTSAQKNPTAFYLCASRTEIGNTIYFGEGSWLTVV.

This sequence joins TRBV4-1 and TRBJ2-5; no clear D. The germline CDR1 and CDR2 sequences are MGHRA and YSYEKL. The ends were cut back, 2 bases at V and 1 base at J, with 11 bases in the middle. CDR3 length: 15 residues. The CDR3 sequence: CASSQRAGSQETQYF. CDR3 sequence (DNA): TGCGCCAGCAGCCAAAGGGCCGGTTCCCAAGAGACCCAGTACTTC.

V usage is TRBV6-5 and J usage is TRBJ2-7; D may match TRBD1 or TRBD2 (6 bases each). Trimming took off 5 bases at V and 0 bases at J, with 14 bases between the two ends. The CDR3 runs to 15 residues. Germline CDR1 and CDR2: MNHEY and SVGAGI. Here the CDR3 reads CASSILADSSYEQYF. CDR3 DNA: TGTGCCAGCAGTATTTTAGCGGACAGCTCCTACGAGCAGTACTTC.

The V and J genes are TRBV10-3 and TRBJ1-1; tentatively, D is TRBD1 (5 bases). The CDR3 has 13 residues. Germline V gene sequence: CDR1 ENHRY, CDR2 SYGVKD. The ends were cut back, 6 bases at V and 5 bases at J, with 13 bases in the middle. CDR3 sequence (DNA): TGTGCCATCAGAAGGACAACGGGGACTGAAGCTTTCTTT. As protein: CAIRRTTGTEAFF.

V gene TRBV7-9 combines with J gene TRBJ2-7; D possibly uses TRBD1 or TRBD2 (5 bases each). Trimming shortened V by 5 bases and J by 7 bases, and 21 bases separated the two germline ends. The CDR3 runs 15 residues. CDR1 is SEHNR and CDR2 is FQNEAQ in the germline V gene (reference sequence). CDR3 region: CASSQDGARVGEQYF. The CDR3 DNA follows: TGTGCCAGCAGCCAAGACGGGGCCCGGGTGGGGGAGCAGTACTTC.

CDR3 in DNA: TGCGCCAGCACCAATGCGGGATTGAACACTGAAGCTTTCTTT. It codes for CASTNAGLNTEAFF. The chain links TRBV5-1 to TRBJ1-1; no reliable D call. The V end lost 6 bases, the J end lost 0 bases, and 12 bases lay between the germline ends. The CDR3 has 14 amino acids. CDR1 is SGHRS and CDR2 is YFSETQ in the germline V gene.

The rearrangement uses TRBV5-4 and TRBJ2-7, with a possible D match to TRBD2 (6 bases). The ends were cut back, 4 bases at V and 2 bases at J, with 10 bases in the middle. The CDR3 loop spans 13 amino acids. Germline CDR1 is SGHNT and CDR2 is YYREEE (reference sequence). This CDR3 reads CASSVGGPYEQYF. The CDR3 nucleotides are TGTGCCAGCAGCGTCGGGGGACCCTACGAGCAGTACTTC.